This T cell receptor beta chain stems from a study of blood T cell repertoires in COVID-19. Overall study: Samples taken during acute and convalescent COVID-19 were collected in the United States, Italy and Spain. PBMCs, B-cell-depleted T cells, or T cells were the source of the cDNA or gDNA that made up the material.

Patients in Seattle were enrolled during active infection, then followed longitudinally. Clones were sequenced by immunoSEQ multiplex PCR, and TCRdb holds only the in-frame ones, with some missing. The sample lists about 200,000 clones; around 85% were seen once. Germline assignment: CDR1 SGDLS and CDR2 YYNGEE. The CDR3 spans 15 residues. The V and J ends lost 3 bases and 0 bases respectively, with 10 bases between them. The receptor was derived from a woman aged 70-85 years with COVID-19, enrolled during active disease. The sample taken for sequencing was peripheral blood. The rearrangement links TRBV9 to TRBJ1-5, with D unclear. CDR3 nucleotide sequence: TGTGCCAGCAGCGGCCGAGGCAGTAGCAATCAGCCCCAGCATTTT. Its protein is CASSGRGSSNQPQHF.